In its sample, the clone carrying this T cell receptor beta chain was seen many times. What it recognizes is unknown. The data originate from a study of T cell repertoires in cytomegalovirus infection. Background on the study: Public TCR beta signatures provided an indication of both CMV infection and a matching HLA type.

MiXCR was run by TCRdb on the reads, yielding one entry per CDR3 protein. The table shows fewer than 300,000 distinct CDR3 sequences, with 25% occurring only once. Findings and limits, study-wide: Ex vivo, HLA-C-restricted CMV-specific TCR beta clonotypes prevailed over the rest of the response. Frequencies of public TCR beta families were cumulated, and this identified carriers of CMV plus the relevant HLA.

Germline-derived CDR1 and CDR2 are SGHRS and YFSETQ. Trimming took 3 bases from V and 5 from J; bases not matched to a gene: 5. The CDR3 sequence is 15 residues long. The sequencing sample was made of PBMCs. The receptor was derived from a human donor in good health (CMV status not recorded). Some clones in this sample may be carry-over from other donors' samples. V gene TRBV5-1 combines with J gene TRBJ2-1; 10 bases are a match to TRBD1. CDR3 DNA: TGCGCCAGCAGCTATGGGACAGGGGTTGACAATGAGCAGTTCTTC. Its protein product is CASSYGTGVDNEQFF.